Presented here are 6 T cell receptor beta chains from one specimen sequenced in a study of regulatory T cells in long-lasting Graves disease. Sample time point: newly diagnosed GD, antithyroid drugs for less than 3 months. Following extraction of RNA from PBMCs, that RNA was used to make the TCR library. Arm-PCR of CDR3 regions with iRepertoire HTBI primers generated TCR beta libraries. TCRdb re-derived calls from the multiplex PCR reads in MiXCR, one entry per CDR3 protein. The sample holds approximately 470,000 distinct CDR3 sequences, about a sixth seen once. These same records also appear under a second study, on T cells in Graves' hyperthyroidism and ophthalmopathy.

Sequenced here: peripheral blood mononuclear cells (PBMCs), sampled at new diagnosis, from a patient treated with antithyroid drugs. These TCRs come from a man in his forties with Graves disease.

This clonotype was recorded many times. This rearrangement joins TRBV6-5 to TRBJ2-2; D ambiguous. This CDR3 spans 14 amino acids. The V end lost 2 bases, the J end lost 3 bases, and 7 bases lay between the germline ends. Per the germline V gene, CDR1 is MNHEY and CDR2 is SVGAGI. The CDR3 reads CASSYEEYTGELFF. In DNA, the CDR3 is TGTGCCAGCAGTTACGAGGAATACACCGGGGAGCTGTTTTTT.

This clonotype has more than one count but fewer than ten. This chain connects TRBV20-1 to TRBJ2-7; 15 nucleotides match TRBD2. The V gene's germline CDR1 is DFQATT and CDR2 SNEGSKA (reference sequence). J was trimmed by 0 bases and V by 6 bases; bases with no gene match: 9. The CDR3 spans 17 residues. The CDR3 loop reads CSAPGLAGGTSSYEQYF. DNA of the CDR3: TGCAGTGCCCCGGGACTAGCGGGAGGAACCTCCTCCTACGAGCAGTACTTC.

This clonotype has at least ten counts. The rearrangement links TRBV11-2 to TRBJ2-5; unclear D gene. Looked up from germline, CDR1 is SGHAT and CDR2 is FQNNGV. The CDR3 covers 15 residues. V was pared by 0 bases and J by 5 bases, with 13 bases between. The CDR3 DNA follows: TGTGCCAGCAGCTTAGAAGTGGTGGGCCGCGAGACCCAGTACTTC. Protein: CASSLEVVGRETQYF.

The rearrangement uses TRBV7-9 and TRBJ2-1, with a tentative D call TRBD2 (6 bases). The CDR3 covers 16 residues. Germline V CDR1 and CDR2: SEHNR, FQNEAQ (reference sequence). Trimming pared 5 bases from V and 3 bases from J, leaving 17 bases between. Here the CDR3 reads CASSQEAGSIYNEQFF. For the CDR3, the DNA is TGTGCCAGCAGCCAAGAGGCGGGGTCAATCTACAATGAGCAGTTCTTC.

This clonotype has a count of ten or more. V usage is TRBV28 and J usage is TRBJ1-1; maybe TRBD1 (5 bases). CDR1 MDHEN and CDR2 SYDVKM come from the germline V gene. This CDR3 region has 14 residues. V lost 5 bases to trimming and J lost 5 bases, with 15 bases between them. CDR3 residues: CASSRLLRGTEAFF. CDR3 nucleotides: TGTGCCAGCAGTCGACTCTTACGGGGGACTGAAGCTTTCTTT.

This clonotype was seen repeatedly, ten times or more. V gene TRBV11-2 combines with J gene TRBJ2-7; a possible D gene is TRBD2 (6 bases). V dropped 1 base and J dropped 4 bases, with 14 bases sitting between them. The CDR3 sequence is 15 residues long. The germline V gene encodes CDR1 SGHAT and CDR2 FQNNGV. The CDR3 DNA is TGTGCCAGCAGCTTAGGGGACCGGGGAGGATACGAGCAGTACTTC. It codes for CASSLGDRGGYEQYF.